This is a list of T cell receptor beta chains from one sample in a study of blood T cell repertoires in COVID-19. Sequencing used immunoSEQ multiplex PCR; TCRdb keeps in-frame clones, though not all of them. The table shows over 85,000 clones, with roughly 87% occurring only once. Sequences were obtained from peripheral blood. These TCRs come from a woman aged 45 to 65 with COVID-19, enrolled during active disease. CDR3s include the opening cysteine and the closing phenylalanine or tryptophan. The order of the fields is D gene, J gene, clone size, V gene, CDR3 DNA, CDR3 protein. D genes are given only for firm matches. Expanded clones get a size class; other rows say once, few or many, or leave the size out.

>NA|TRBJ1-1|NA|TRBV3-1/TRBV3-2
TGTGCCAGCAGCCCAGGATCAGACAGAATTGAAGCTTTCTTT
CASSPGSDRIEAFF
>TRBD2|TRBJ2-5|NA|TRBV19
TGTGCCAGTAGTATGTCGGGAGGCGAGACCCAGTACTTC
CASSMSGGETQYF
>NA|TRBJ2-1|NA|TRBV5-1
TGCGCCAGCAGCTTGCAAGTAGATACTACCTACAATGAGCAGTTCTTC
CASSLQVDTTYNEQFF
>TRBD1|TRBJ2-2|NA|TRBV7-3
TGTGCCAGCAGCACAGGGACAGACACCGGGGAGCTGTTTTTT
CASSTGTDTGELFF
>TRBD1|TRBJ2-7|NA|TRBV24-1
TGTGCCACCTTTAGCCAGGGACAGAGCCCATCCGAGCAGTACTTC
CATFSQGQSPSEQYF
>TRBD1|TRBJ2-1|once|TRBV29-1
TGCAGCGTCTCCCGGGACAGGGGGTACAATGAGCAGTTCTTC
CSVSRDRGYNEQFF
>TRBD1|TRBJ1-6|NA|TRBV30
TGTGCCTGGAACACCGGGACAGATAATTCACCCCTCCACTTT
CAWNTGTDNSPLHF
>TRBD1|TRBJ1-1|NA|TRBV18
TGTGCCAGCTCACCGCCCGGGACAGGGGTTTCCACTGAAGCTTTCTTT
CASSPPGTGVSTEAFF
>TRBD1|TRBJ2-2|NA|TRBV28
TGTGCCAGCAGTTCGCCCAACGTTAAGGGGGCGGGCGGGGAGCTGTTTTTT
CASSSPNVKGAGGELFF
>NA|TRBJ1-5|NA|TRBV19
TGTGCCAGTAATCCCGATACATATAGCAATCAGCCCCAGCATTTT
CASNPDTYSNQPQHF
>NA|TRBJ2-5|NA|TRBV24-1
TGTGCCACCGGGGGGGAGACCCAGTACTTC
CATGGETQYF
>TRBD2|TRBJ2-1|NA|TRBV9
TGTGCCAGCAGCGCTAGCGGGGGCTCCTACAATGAGCAGTTCTTC
CASSASGGSYNEQFF
>NA|TRBJ2-7|few|TRBV4-3
TGCGCCAGCAGCCTTCTTCGGGAATCCTACGAGCAGTACTTC
CASSLLRESYEQYF
>NA|TRBJ1-1|NA|TRBV7-3
TGTGCCAGCAGCTCCAGGGGAGCCACTGAAGCTTTCTTT
CASSSRGATEAFF
>TRBD2|TRBJ2-7|NA|TRBV28
TGTGCCAGCAGTTCCCCTTGGGGGGGTACCTACGAGCAGTACTTC
CASSSPWGGTYEQYF
>TRBD2|TRBJ2-3|NA|TRBV7-3
TGTGCCAGCAGCTCCCGACTAGCGGGGGGGCCAGATACGCAGTATTTT
CASSSRLAGGPDTQYF